The entry that follows covers one TCR beta chain sequence. This record comes from a study of blood T cell repertoires in COVID-19. Study-wide context: PBMCs, B-cell-depleted T cells, or T cells provided the cDNA or gDNA that made up the material.

The V and J ends lost 4 bases and 1 base, in that order; junction bases with no gene match: 8. Germline loops: CDR1 SGHKS, CDR2 YYEKEE (reference sequence). The CDR3 totals 15 residues. In the study's own analysis: Amplification from reference gene primers served as the basis for estimated nucleated cell counts. Data came from immunoSEQ multiplex PCR; TCRdb stores just in-frame clones and leaves some out. V and J calls and clone size are those listed in that table; D and trimming were worked out from the DNA. The sample lists tens of thousands of clones, around 90% seen once, with 4.9% in the top ten.

Sequencing input: peripheral blood. V and J are TRBV5-5 and TRBJ2-7, with 7 bases lining up with TRBD1. The TCR originated in an older man with active COVID-19. Written as DNA, the CDR3 is TGTGCCAGCAGCCTTAGACAGGGAGTATCCTACGAGCAGTACTTC. Translated: CASSLRQGVSYEQYF.